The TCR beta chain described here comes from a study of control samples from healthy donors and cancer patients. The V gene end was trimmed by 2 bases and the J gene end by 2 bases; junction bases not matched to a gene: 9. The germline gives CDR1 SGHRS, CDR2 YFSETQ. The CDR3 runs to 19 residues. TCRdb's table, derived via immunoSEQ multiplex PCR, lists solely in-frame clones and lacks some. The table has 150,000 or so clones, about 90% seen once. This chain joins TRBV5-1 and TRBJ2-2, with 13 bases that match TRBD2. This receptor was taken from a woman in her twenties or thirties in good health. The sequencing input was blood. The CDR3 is CASSFRGLAGYTNTGELFF. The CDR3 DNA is TGCGCCAGCAGCTTTAGGGGACTAGCGGGATATACTAACACCGGGGAGCTGTTTTTT.